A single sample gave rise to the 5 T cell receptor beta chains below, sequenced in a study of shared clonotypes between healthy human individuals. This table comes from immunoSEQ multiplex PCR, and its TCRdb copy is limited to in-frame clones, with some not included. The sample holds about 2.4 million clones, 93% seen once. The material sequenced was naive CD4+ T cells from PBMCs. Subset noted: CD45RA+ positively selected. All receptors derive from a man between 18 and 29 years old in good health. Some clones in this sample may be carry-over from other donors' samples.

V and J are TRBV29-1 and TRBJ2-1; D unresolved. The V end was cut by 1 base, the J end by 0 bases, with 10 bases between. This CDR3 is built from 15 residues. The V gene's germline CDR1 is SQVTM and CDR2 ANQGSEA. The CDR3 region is CSVEARGDSYNEQFF. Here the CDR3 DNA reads TGCAGCGTTGAAGCCCGTGGGGACTCCTACAATGAGCAGTTCTTC.

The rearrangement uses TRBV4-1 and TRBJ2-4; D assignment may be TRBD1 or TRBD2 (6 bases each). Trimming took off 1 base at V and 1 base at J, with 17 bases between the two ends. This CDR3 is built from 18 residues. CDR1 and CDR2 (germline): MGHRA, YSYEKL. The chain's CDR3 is CASSQGLAQGRAKNIQYF. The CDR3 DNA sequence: TGCGCCAGCAGCCAAGGCTTGGCGCAGGGGAGGGCCAAAAACATTCAGTACTTC.

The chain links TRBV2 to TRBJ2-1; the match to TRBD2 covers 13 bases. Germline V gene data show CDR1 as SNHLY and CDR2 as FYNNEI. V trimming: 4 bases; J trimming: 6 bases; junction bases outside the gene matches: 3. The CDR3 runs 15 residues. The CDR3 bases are TGTGCCAGCAGTGGACTAGCGGGGGGACTCAATGAGCAGTTCTTC. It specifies CASSGLAGGLNEQFF.

CDR3 in amino acids: CASSLGFQGAKELFF. DNA of the CDR3: TGTGCCAGCAGCTTGGGATTCCAGGGGGCGAAGGAGCTGTTTTTT. The chain is built from TRBV11-3 and TRBJ2-2; 8 bases are shared with TRBD1. The CDR3 length is 15 residues. CDR1 SGHNT and CDR2 YENEEA come from the germline V gene. V trimming: 3 bases; J trimming: 10 bases; junction bases outside the gene matches: 10.

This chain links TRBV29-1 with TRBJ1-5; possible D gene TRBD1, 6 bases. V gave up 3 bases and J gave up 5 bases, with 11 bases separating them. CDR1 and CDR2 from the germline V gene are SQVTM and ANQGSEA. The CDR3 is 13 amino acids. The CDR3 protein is CSVESGGDQPQHF. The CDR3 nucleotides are TGCAGCGTTGAGTCTGGGGGCGATCAGCCCCAGCATTTT. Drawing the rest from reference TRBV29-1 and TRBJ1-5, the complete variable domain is SAVISQKPSRDICQRGTSLTIQCQVDSQVTMMFWYRQQPGQSLTLIATANQGSEATYESGFVIDKFPISRPNLTFSTLTVSNMSPEDSSIYLCSVESGGDQPQHFGDGTRLSIL.